This TCR beta chain came from a study of T cells in women clearing cervical HPV infection. Study as a whole: With HLA typing for only a few women, HLA confounding remains possible. General observations from the study: Effector/memory and HPV-specific T cells were not isolated, and association timing is unknown.

The table came from immunoSEQ multiplex PCR; TCRdb's copy has only in-frame clones and leaves some out. Recorded here are 30,000 to 40,000 clones; the top ten clones represent about 7%. For this clone: Its antigen is still unknown.

The TCR originated in a woman between 18 and 69 years old with a cervical HPV16 infection that either progressed to CIN3+ or cleared (not recorded which). Sample: blood buffy coat.

CDR3 bases read: TGTGCCAGCACCTCTAGACAGGGTAACTACGAG. It yields the protein CASTSRQGNYE. The entire CDR3 protein is CASTSRQGNYEQYF. The chain employs TRBV5-4 and TRBJ2-7; 7 bases line up with TRBD1. The read ends 3 residues early relative to the CDR3; the germline J gene fills the gap. The germline V gene encodes CDR1 SGHNT and CDR2 YYREEE (reference sequence). The CDR3 sequence is 14 residues long. The junction had 9 bases not matched to a gene; V was cut back by 6 bases and J by 3 bases.